What follows are 30 T cell receptor beta chains derived from one specimen sequenced in a study of shared clonotypes between healthy human individuals. Method: immunoSEQ multiplex PCR; TCRdb's copy keeps in-frame clones and lacks some. The profile shows 560,000 or so clones, approximately 96% of them singletons. As defined, naive CD8 cells were CD45RO-negative and positively selected for CCR7, with terminally differentiated effector memory CD45RA+ cells excluded. Specimen: naive CD8+ T cells sorted from blood. These receptors came from a woman in her twenties or thirties in good health.

The chain combines TRBV4-1 with TRBJ2-7, with TRBD1 identical over 7 bases. CDR3 size: 17 residues. Looked up from germline, CDR1 is MGHRA and CDR2 is YSYEKL. J gave up 2 bases and V 4 bases, and 14 bases lay outside the gene matches. The CDR3: CASSPSTGQASAYEQYF. The CDR3 region has the DNA TGCGCCAGCAGCCCATCAACAGGACAGGCGTCAGCCTACGAGCAGTACTTC.

This chain links TRBV9 with TRBJ2-7; tentatively, D is TRBD1 (6 bases). V lost 3 bases, J lost 0 bases, and 10 bases lay in between. Per the germline V gene, CDR1 is SGDLS and CDR2 is YYNGEE. This CDR3 is built from 14 residues. CDR3 DNA sequence: TGTGCCAGCAGCGGGACAGTTAGCTCCTACGAGCAGTACTTC. The encoded protein is CASSGTVSSYEQYF.

V usage is TRBV5-4 and J usage is TRBJ2-7; 7 bases are shared with TRBD1. J lost 3 bases, V lost 0 bases, and 6 bases had no gene match. CDR3 size: 15 residues. The germline gives CDR1 SGHNT, CDR2 YYREEE (reference sequence). The CDR3 protein is CASSLGRDSFYEQYF. The CDR3 DNA reads as TGTGCCAGCAGCTTGGGCCGGGACAGTTTCTACGAGCAGTACTTC.

The rearrangement uses TRBV27 and TRBJ2-7, with 7 bases aligning to TRBD1. The CDR3 runs to 17 residues. Per germline, CDR1 MNHEY and CDR2 SMNVEV (reference sequence). Trimming removed 3 bases from V and 0 bases from J; junction bases left unmatched: 11. The CDR3 nucleotides read TGTGCCAGCAGTTTGGGGACAGCCGGGACCCTCTCCTACGAGCAGTACTTC. It encodes CASSLGTAGTLSYEQYF.

This chain's CDR3 is CASRLSRNEQFF. The CDR3 DNA sequence: TGTGCCAGCAGACTTAGCCGTAATGAGCAGTTCTTC. V usage is TRBV27 and J usage is TRBJ2-1, with D uncertain. The V gene lost 6 bases and the J gene lost 7 bases, with 10 bases spanning the gap. Germline loops: CDR1 MNHEY, CDR2 SMNVEV (reference sequence). This CDR3 contains 12 residues.

The chain has TRBV11-2 and TRBJ1-5, with D uncertain. Trimming pared 0 bases from V and 6 bases from J, leaving 15 bases between. The CDR3 contains 16 residues. Germline CDR1 SGHAT, CDR2 FQNNGV. The CDR3 reads CASSLDPSVKGQPQHF. In DNA, the CDR3 is TGTGCCAGCAGCTTAGATCCAAGCGTTAAGGGTCAGCCCCAGCATTTT.

The CDR3 DNA reads TGCGCCAGCAGCCAAGTAGGGAATCGCTACGAGCAGTACTTC. Translated, it gives CASSQVGNRYEQYF. This chain uses TRBV4-1 with TRBJ2-7; no clear D. V was pared by 1 base and J by 3 bases, with 10 bases between. CDR1 MGHRA and CDR2 YSYEKL come from the germline V gene. The length of the CDR3 is 14 residues.

The chain employs TRBV29-1 and TRBJ2-2; 9 bases align to TRBD2. In germline, CDR1 is SQVTM, CDR2 ANQGSEA. The CDR3 is 12 amino acids. J was trimmed by 9 bases and V by 6 bases; bases with no gene match: 5. The CDR3 nucleotides are TGCAGCGTAATAGCGGGAGCCCGGGAGCTGTTTTTT. This sequence encodes CSVIAGARELFF.

The chain carries TRBV19 and TRBJ1-1, with D unresolved. The CDR3 consists of 17 residues. Germline V gene sequence: CDR1 LNHDA, CDR2 SQIVND (reference sequence). Trimming stripped 6 bases from V and 9 bases from J, with 29 bases between. CDR3: CASSPRFVSQEWGKAFF. The CDR3, as DNA: TGTGCCAGTAGCCCGAGGTTTGTATCCCAGGAGTGGGGAAAAGCTTTCTTT.

CDR3 in amino acids: CASSLGTGQETQYF. CDR3 DNA: TGTGCCAGCAGCCTCGGGACAGGGCAAGAGACCCAGTACTTC. This chain uses TRBV7-8 with TRBJ2-5, with 9 bases fitting TRBD1. The CDR3 loop spans 14 amino acids. In germline, CDR1 is SGHVS, CDR2 FQNEAQ. After removal of 5 bases from V and 2 bases from J, the junction contained 3 bases not matched to a gene.

The J gene is TRBJ1-5, the V gene TRBV10-3; a weak D match, TRBD1 (5 bases). With 0 bases removed from V and 6 bases from J, the gap between germline ends came to 15 bases. This CDR3 is 16 amino acids long. CDR1 ENHRY and CDR2 SYGVKD come from the germline V gene. In nucleotides, the CDR3 is TGTGCCATCAGTGAGTCATCAGGAAAGGGGCTTCAGCCCCAGCATTTT. Translated: CAISESSGKGLQPQHF.

The CDR3 reads CASSLTGPWGYTF. CDR3 in DNA: TGTGCCAGCAGTCTCACCGGGCCCTGGGGCTACACCTTC. V usage is TRBV28 and J usage is TRBJ1-2, with unresolved D. Germline V lookup: CDR1 MDHEN, CDR2 SYDVKM. This CDR3 region has 13 residues. V was pared by 5 bases and J by 8 bases, with 15 bases between.

This clone was recorded only once. The gene calls are TRBV21-1 and TRBJ2-3; the table's D call, TRBD2, has no DNA check behind it. TRBV21-1 is noted as a pseudogene. There are 19 residues in the CDR3. The CDR3 bases are TGTGCCAGCAGCAAATACCAAGACAGAATTGGACTAGCGGGAGATACGCAGTATTTT. Its translation: CASSKYQDRIGLAGDTQYF.

The rearrangement joins TRBV5-3 to TRBJ1-1; D call uncertain. TRBV5-3 is an open reading frame, and its role is uncertain. The CDR3 runs 14 residues. V shed 1 base and J shed 11 bases, with 18 bases lying between them. The CDR3 bases are TGTGCCAGAAGCTTGTGTCGTGACCGCGTTGGGGCTTTCTTT. Its protein is CARSLCRDRVGAFF.

V is TRBV2 and J is TRBJ2-1; D might be TRBD2 (5 bases). This CDR3 region has 17 residues. Germline CDR1 SNHLY, CDR2 FYNNEI. The V end lost 6 bases, the J end lost 5 bases, and 23 bases lay between the germline ends. CDR3 protein: CASRDNLASSWDNEQFF. The CDR3 DNA sequence: TGTGCCAGCAGAGATAATTTAGCGAGCAGTTGGGACAATGAGCAGTTCTTC.

The chain combines TRBV25-1 with TRBJ2-4, with D perhaps TRBD1 (7 bases). The CDR3 is 17 amino acids. Germline V lookup: CDR1 MGHDK, CDR2 SYGVNS. The germline V and J ends were trimmed by 4 bases and 1 base, with 17 bases remaining between them. The CDR3 protein is CASSGTGERVAKNIQYF. The CDR3 DNA follows: TGTGCCAGCAGTGGTACAGGGGAGCGGGTCGCCAAAAACATTCAGTACTTC.

This rearrangement joins TRBV28 to TRBJ2-5; D is ambiguous. Trimming cost V 2 bases and J 1 base, with 8 bases left between them. Germline V gives CDR1 MDHEN, CDR2 SYDVKM. This CDR3 contains 14 residues. Here the CDR3 reads CASSLLGLQETQYF. DNA of the CDR3: TGTGCCAGCAGTTTACTGGGCCTCCAAGAGACCCAGTACTTC.

This chain links TRBV5-4 with TRBJ2-7, with TRBD1 matching 7 bases. Germline V lookup: CDR1 SGHNT, CDR2 YYREEE (reference sequence). The CDR3 sequence is 14 residues long. V lost 4 bases to trimming and J lost 3 bases; unmatched junction nucleotides: 7. The CDR3 nucleotides read TGTGCCAGCAGCCCATCAGGGACAGACTACGAGCAGTACTTC. Residues: CASSPSGTDYEQYF.

The chain uses TRBV27 and TRBJ2-5; 13 bases are a match to TRBD2. The CDR3 length is 19 residues. Germline CDR1 reads MNHEY; CDR2 reads SMNVEV (reference sequence). The J segment lost 5 bases and the V segment lost 4 bases, leaving 16 bases of the junction unmatched. CDR3 in DNA: TGTGCCAGCAGTTCATCAGGGGTAGAACTAGCGGGAGGGTTGGAGACCCAGTACTTC. The encoded protein is CASSSSGVELAGGLETQYF.

CDR3 in DNA: TGTGCCAGCACCAACCACCTAGACCTCTCCTACGAGCAGTACTTC. Protein sequence: CASTNHLDLSYEQYF. This chain uses TRBV28 with TRBJ2-7, with D hard to call. The germline gives CDR1 MDHEN, CDR2 SYDVKM. The CDR3 spans 15 residues. V was clipped by 7 bases and J by 0 bases, with 16 bases between them.

The rearrangement joins TRBV28 to TRBJ1-2, with TRBD1 matching over 9 bases. V lost 4 bases to trimming and J lost 4 bases; unmatched junction nucleotides: 10. The CDR3 sequence is 16 residues long. The V gene's germline CDR1 is MDHEN and CDR2 SYDVKM. The CDR3 spells CASSWRGTGPSYGYTF. The CDR3 nucleotides are TGTGCCAGCAGTTGGAGGGGGACAGGGCCTTCCTATGGCTACACCTTC.

The rearrangement links TRBV5-1 to TRBJ2-1, with 7 bases lining up with TRBD2. This CDR3 is built from 15 residues. CDR1 and CDR2 from the germline V gene are SGHRS and YFSETQ. V lost 1 base and J lost 7; bases outside the gene matches: 8. The CDR3 coding sequence is TGCGCCAGCAGCTTGTCGGTAGCGGGCGCTAATGAGCAGTTCTTC. This gives the protein CASSLSVAGANEQFF.

The chain employs TRBV27 and TRBJ2-7; the D is unclear. This CDR3 is 13 amino acids long. Germline V gene sequence: CDR1 MNHEY, CDR2 SMNVEV (reference sequence). Trimming took off 5 bases at V and 2 bases at J, with 10 bases between the two ends. The CDR3 DNA reads as TGTGCCAGCAGTATAGGACGGACCTACGAGCAGTACTTC. Encoded protein: CASSIGRTYEQYF.

The chain uses TRBV5-4 and TRBJ2-2; possibly TRBD2 for D (6 bases). V dropped 8 bases and J dropped 6 bases, with 14 bases sitting between them. This CDR3 has 13 residues. Germline CDR1 reads SGHNT; CDR2 reads YYREEE (reference sequence). As DNA, the CDR3 is TGTGCCAGTGAACTGGAGGGAGCCGGGGAGCTGTTTTTT. Translated: CASELEGAGELFF.

The chain joins TRBV2 to TRBJ1-6, with 7 bases aligning to TRBD1. Germline V gene lookup returns CDR1 SNHLY and CDR2 FYNNEI. The CDR3 runs 15 residues. V was pared by 8 bases and J by 5 bases, with 9 bases of the junction left unmatched. The CDR3 protein is CASGVGTANNSPLHF. The CDR3 DNA reads as TGTGCCAGCGGAGTTGGGACAGCTAATAATTCACCCCTCCACTTT.

This clone has only a few counts. In the same sample, other DNA sequences code for this CDR3. The chain has TRBV5-1 and TRBJ2-7; TRBD2 matches 9 bases. The CDR3 contains 15 residues. The ends lost 4 bases at V and 1 base at J; junction bases unmatched: 6. In germline, CDR1 is SGHRS, CDR2 YFSETQ. The CDR3 DNA follows: TGCGCCAGCAGCCTCGGACTAGCGAGTTCCTACGAGCAGTACTTC. Its translation: CASSLGLASSYEQYF.

The chain combines TRBV27 with TRBJ1-2; the D is unclear. Germline V CDR1 and CDR2: MNHEY, SMNVEV (reference sequence). Trimming took 1 base from V and 2 from J, leaving 8 bases between them. The CDR3 loop spans 14 amino acids. As DNA, the CDR3 is TGTGCCAGCAGTTTATTTGGAGGAAACTATGGCTACACCTTC. Amino acids: CASSLFGGNYGYTF.

This chain uses TRBV27 with TRBJ2-1; 7 nucleotides line up with TRBD2. The germline V gene encodes CDR1 MNHEY and CDR2 SMNVEV (reference sequence). The CDR3 covers 14 residues. Trimming removed 2 bases from V and 4 bases from J; junction bases left unmatched: 2. The CDR3 here is CASSLGAGYNEQFF. The DNA of the CDR3 is TGTGCCAGCAGTTTAGGAGCGGGGTACAATGAGCAGTTCTTC.

The CDR3: CASSAGTGLYEQYF. The CDR3 DNA reads TGTGCCAGTAGTGCCGGGACAGGGCTGTACGAGCAGTACTTC. The rearrangement links TRBV19 to TRBJ2-7; 9 bases agree with TRBD1. V lost 5 bases and J lost 4; bases outside the gene matches: 6. Germline CDR1 and CDR2: LNHDA and SQIVND (reference sequence). The CDR3 is made up of 14 amino acids.

The chain is built from TRBV27 and TRBJ2-2; D is perhaps TRBD2 (5 bases). Trimming shortened V by 3 bases and J by 2 bases, and 7 bases separated the two germline ends. From germline, CDR1 is MNHEY and CDR2 SMNVEV (reference sequence). The CDR3 consists of 14 residues. CDR3 coding DNA: TGTGCCAGCAGTTTCCGGGGAAACACCGGGGAGCTGTTTTTT. It codes for CASSFRGNTGELFF.